This entry lists 25 T cell receptor beta chains sequenced from one sample in a study of CD8 T cells in Susac syndrome. RNA was extracted with the RNeasy kit, and a quantity of about 0.45 to 1 ug was reverse transcribed using random hexamers. TCRdb reanalysed the immunoSEQ multiplex PCR reads using MiXCR and keeps one entry per CDR3 protein. The data contain approximately 90,000 distinct CDR3 sequences, 85% to 95% of them singletons. The sample was CD8+ T cells from PBMCs. The origin of the receptors is a human donor in good health.

This chain connects TRBV9 to TRBJ2-7; 7 bases align to TRBD1. Germline V gene data show CDR1 as SGDLS and CDR2 as YYNGEE. V lost 3 bases and J lost 4; bases outside the gene matches: 4. This CDR3 has 13 residues. This chain's CDR3 is CASSAGQRYEQYF. The CDR3 DNA follows: TGTGCCAGCAGCGCGGGACAGCGGTACGAGCAGTACTTC. The variable domain in full, completed from reference TRBV9 and TRBJ2-7, reads DSGVTQTPKHLITATGQRVTLRCSPRSGDLSVYWYQQSLDQGLQFLIQYYNGEERAKGNILERFSAQQFPDLHSELNLSSLELGDSALYFCASSAGQRYEQYFGPGTRLTVT.

V gene TRBV9 combines with J gene TRBJ2-5; D may be TRBD2 (7 bases). In germline, CDR1 is SGDLS, CDR2 YYNGEE. V was cut by 0 bases and J by 3 bases, with 15 bases left in between. The CDR3 runs 16 residues. The CDR3 region is CASSVDPLGGEETQYF. CDR3 DNA sequence: TGTGCCAGCAGCGTAGACCCCCTAGGGGGGGAAGAGACCCAGTACTTC.

This clonotype was counted a few times. The chain joins TRBV12-3 or TRBV12-4 to TRBJ2-5; TRBD2 matches at 7 bases. The CDR3 extends over 13 amino acids. V lost 4 bases to trimming and J lost 2 bases; unmatched junction nucleotides: 1. DNA for the CDR3: TGTGCCAGCAGTTGGGGGGGGCAAGAGACCCAGTACTTC. It specifies CASSWGGQETQYF.

V usage is TRBV7-9 and J usage is TRBJ2-5, with 9 bases fitting TRBD2. The V and J ends lost 5 bases and 0 bases, in that order; junction bases with no gene match: 7. The CDR3 covers 16 residues. The germline CDR1 and CDR2 sequences are SEHNR and FQNEAQ (reference sequence). The CDR3 DNA reads as TGTGCCAGCAGCACCTTAGCGGGGGTGTACCAAGAGACCCAGTACTTC. Protein: CASSTLAGVYQETQYF.

The chain couples TRBV5-8 to TRBJ2-7; 9 bases are a match to TRBD1. This CDR3 is built from 14 residues. Unmatched junction bases numbered 9, after V lost 6 bases and J lost 5 bases. Germline CDR1 is SGHTS and CDR2 is YDEGEE. The CDR3 region is CASNRQGESDEQYF. The CDR3 region has the DNA TGTGCCAGCAACAGACAGGGGGAGTCCGACGAGCAGTACTTC.

The chain carries TRBV6-5 and TRBJ2-2, with D tentatively TRBD1 or TRBD2 (5 bases each). This CDR3 comprises 13 residues. Germline CDR1 MNHEY, CDR2 SVGAGI. Trimming removed 5 bases at V and 1 base at J, with 5 bases between. CDR3 in amino acids: CASSGGNTGELFF. The CDR3 DNA is TGTGCCAGCAGTGGGGGGAACACCGGGGAGCTGTTTTTT.

This clonotype was detected only once. The V gene is TRBV6-5, the J gene TRBJ2-5; D is perhaps TRBD1 (5 bases). The CDR3 spans 13 residues. V lost 0 bases, J lost 6 bases, and 8 bases lay in between. Germline V gives CDR1 MNHEY, CDR2 SVGAGI. The CDR3 here is CASSYSGAKTQYF. The CDR3 nucleotides read TGTGCCAGCAGTTACTCTGGGGCGAAGACCCAGTACTTC.

The chain couples TRBV29-1 to TRBJ2-5; maybe TRBD2 (6 bases). Trimming pared 3 bases from V and 5 bases from J, leaving 13 bases between. Per the germline V gene, CDR1 is SQVTM and CDR2 is ANQGSEA. The CDR3 spans 13 residues. Here the CDR3 DNA reads TGCAGCGTTGAGGCGGGGTCGGGGGAGACCCAGTACTTC. This translates into CSVEAGSGETQYF.

V usage is TRBV7-6 and J usage is TRBJ1-4, with D perhaps matching TRBD1 (6 bases). The CDR3 is 14 amino acids. Germline V CDR1 and CDR2: SGHVS, FNYEAQ. The germline V and J ends were trimmed by 1 base and 8 bases, with 11 bases remaining between them. The CDR3 protein is CASSLGQEGEKLFF. Here the CDR3 DNA reads TGTGCCAGCAGCTTAGGACAGGAGGGAGAAAAACTGTTTTTT.

The chain joins TRBV20-1 to TRBJ2-1; D possibly matches TRBD1 or TRBD2 (5 bases each). Trimming left V 5 bases short and J 5 bases short, with 16 bases between. Germline loops: CDR1 DFQATT, CDR2 SNEGSKA (reference sequence). CDR3 size: 14 residues. The CDR3 sequence: CSASPGRGHNEQFF. In DNA form, the CDR3 reads TGCAGTGCTTCGCCGGGCCGGGGACACAATGAGCAGTTCTTC.

The V gene is TRBV7-9, the J gene TRBJ1-2; a possible D gene is TRBD1 (6 bases). The CDR3 contains 16 residues. V lost 4 bases to trimming and J lost 3 bases, with 18 bases between them. CDR1 SEHNR and CDR2 FQNEAQ come from the germline V gene (reference sequence). The CDR3 region has the DNA TGTGCCAGCAGCTCCCCTAGACAGGCCCGAGACTATGGCTACACCTTC. Amino acids: CASSSPRQARDYGYTF.

CDR3 sequence: CASSQDWAEKTYEQYF. For the CDR3, the DNA is TGCGCCAGCAGCCAAGATTGGGCAGAAAAAACCTACGAGCAGTACTTC. The chain joins TRBV4-1 to TRBJ2-7; no definite D call. Germline lookup yields CDR1 MGHRA and CDR2 YSYEKL. V dropped 0 bases and J dropped 2 bases, with 14 bases sitting between them. The CDR3 runs 16 residues.

The chain uses TRBV6-5 and TRBJ2-3, with D perhaps matching TRBD2 (6 bases). CDR3 length: 13 amino acids. Germline V CDR1 and CDR2: MNHEY, SVGAGI. Trimming pared 5 bases from V and 3 bases from J, leaving 9 bases between. The CDR3 bases are TGTGCCAGCAGTGGCGGGGAAACAGATACGCAGTATTTT. The encoded protein is CASSGGETDTQYF.

The genes are TRBV2 and TRBJ2-1; 7 bases map to TRBD1. V lost 5 bases, J lost 6 bases, and 1 base stayed unmatched. The CDR3 runs 12 residues. Germline assignment: CDR1 SNHLY and CDR2 FYNNEI. The CDR3 loop is CASSWDSNEQFF. In nucleotides, the CDR3 is TGTGCCAGCAGTTGGGACAGCAATGAGCAGTTCTTC.

CDR3 nucleotide sequence: TGTGCCAGCAGCCCCCGTTTTGGGTCGGGGACTGAAGCTTTCTTT. Residues: CASSPRFGSGTEAFF. The chain employs TRBV7-2 and TRBJ1-1; D gene ambiguous. V was shortened by 5 bases and J by 5 bases, with 18 bases between the two germline ends. This CDR3 has 15 amino acids. Germline CDR1 is SGHTA and CDR2 is FQGNSA.

This clonotype was observed a single time. The genes are TRBV13 and TRBJ2-1; the D gene is possibly TRBD1 (6 bases). The germline V gene has CDR1 PRHDT and CDR2 FYEKMQ (reference sequence). V was trimmed by 5 bases and J by 10 bases, leaving 21 bases between them. CDR3 length: 15 amino acids. As DNA, the CDR3 is TGTGCCAGCAGCCCCCGCATCAGGGGTGGGGGAGAGCAGTTCTTC. Protein sequence: CASSPRIRGGGEQFF.

This clonotype appeared once. The rearrangement links TRBV5-4 to TRBJ2-3, with D tentatively TRBD1 (6 bases). CDR1 is SGHNT and CDR2 is YYREEE in the germline V gene (reference sequence). The CDR3 sequence is 13 residues long. V gave up 4 bases and J gave up 5 bases, with 11 bases separating them. The CDR3 DNA sequence: TGTGCCAGCAGCCCTACAGGGCAAGATACGCAGTATTTT. This translates into CASSPTGQDTQYF.

The chain links TRBV29-1 to TRBJ1-3; tentative D call: TRBD1 (5 bases). Trimming took off 4 bases at V and 0 bases at J, with 10 bases between the two ends. The CDR3 length is 14 residues. Germline CDR1 is SQVTM and CDR2 is ANQGSEA. CDR3 in DNA: TGCAGCGTTGTGTGGGGGAGCTCTGGAAACACCATATATTTT. This translates into CSVVWGSSGNTIYF.

This chain links TRBV12-3 or TRBV12-4 with TRBJ2-7, with D unclear. Trimming removed 10 bases at V and 4 bases at J, with 11 bases between. The CDR3 totals 11 residues. CDR3 coding DNA: TGTGCCACCGGCGACACATACGAGCAGTACTTC. Amino acid sequence: CATGDTYEQYF.

The chain combines TRBV4-1 with TRBJ1-2, with D possibly TRBD1 on 5 matching bases. The CDR3 contains 14 residues. Trimming shortened V by 0 bases and J by 8 bases, and 13 bases separated the two germline ends. The germline gives CDR1 MGHRA, CDR2 YSYEKL. The chain's CDR3 is CASSQDPGTKGYTF. The CDR3 DNA sequence: TGCGCCAGCAGCCAAGATCCGGGGACGAAAGGCTACACCTTC.

The chain couples TRBV9 to TRBJ1-6, with 7 bases matching TRBD1. The V and J ends lost 3 bases and 7 bases, in that order; junction bases with no gene match: 10. From germline, CDR1 is SGDLS and CDR2 YYNGEE. The CDR3 is 16 residues long. The CDR3 loop reads CASSGRRQGGNSPLHF. Here the CDR3 DNA reads TGTGCCAGCAGCGGACGCAGACAGGGCGGAAATTCACCCCTCCACTTT. The full variable domain, rest sourced from reference TRBV9 and TRBJ1-6, is DSGVTQTPKHLITATGQRVTLRCSPRSGDLSVYWYQQSLDQGLQFLIQYYNGEERAKGNILERFSAQQFPDLHSELNLSSLELGDSALYFCASSGRRQGGNSPLHFGNGTRLTVT.

The chain recombines TRBV6-1 with TRBJ2-3, with 12 bases identical to TRBD2. This CDR3 contains 18 residues. V was pared by 5 bases and J by 0 bases, with 9 bases of the junction left unmatched. Per germline, CDR1 MNHNS and CDR2 SASEGT. Here the CDR3 reads CASSPTSGGASSTDTQYF. The CDR3 coding sequence is TGTGCCAGCAGTCCGACTAGCGGGGGAGCCTCTAGCACAGATACGCAGTATTTT.

The chain combines TRBV7-9 with TRBJ1-2; no firm D call. The V gene's germline CDR1 is SEHNR and CDR2 FQNEAQ (reference sequence). V was pared by 3 bases and J by 3 bases, with 8 bases between. This CDR3 comprises 13 residues. The CDR3 DNA reads as TGTGCCAGCAGCTTCCTTAACGACTATGGCTACACCTTC. Translation: CASSFLNDYGYTF.

This clonotype has only a few counts. The J gene is TRBJ2-7, the V gene TRBV20-1, with TRBD2 matching over 8 bases. Germline assignment: CDR1 DFQATT and CDR2 SNEGSKA (reference sequence). The junction had 11 bases not matched to a gene; V was cut back by 3 bases and J by 7 bases. The length of the CDR3 is 14 residues. This chain's CDR3 is CSARGLDASLEQYF. The CDR3 nucleotides are TGCAGTGCTAGGGGACTAGACGCATCTCTTGAGCAGTACTTC.

This clonotype was seen more than once but under ten times. This chain joins TRBV19 and TRBJ2-7; 9 nucleotides agree with TRBD1. The germline V gene has CDR1 LNHDA and CDR2 SQIVND (reference sequence). V shed 4 bases and J 4 bases; nucleotides not matched to a gene: 5. This CDR3 region has 14 residues. CDR3: CASSTPDRGYEQYF. The CDR3 DNA is TGTGCCAGTAGTACACCGGACAGGGGATACGAGCAGTACTTC.